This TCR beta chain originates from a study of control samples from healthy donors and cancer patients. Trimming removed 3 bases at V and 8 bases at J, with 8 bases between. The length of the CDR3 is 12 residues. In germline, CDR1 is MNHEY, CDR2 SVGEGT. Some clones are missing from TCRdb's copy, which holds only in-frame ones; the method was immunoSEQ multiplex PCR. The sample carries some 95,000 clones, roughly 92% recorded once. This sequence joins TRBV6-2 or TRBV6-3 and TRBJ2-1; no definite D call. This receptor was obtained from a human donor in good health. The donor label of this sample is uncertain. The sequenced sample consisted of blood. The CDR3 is CASSYSRDEQFF. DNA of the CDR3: TGTGCCAGCAGTTATTCACGGGATGAGCAGTTCTTC.